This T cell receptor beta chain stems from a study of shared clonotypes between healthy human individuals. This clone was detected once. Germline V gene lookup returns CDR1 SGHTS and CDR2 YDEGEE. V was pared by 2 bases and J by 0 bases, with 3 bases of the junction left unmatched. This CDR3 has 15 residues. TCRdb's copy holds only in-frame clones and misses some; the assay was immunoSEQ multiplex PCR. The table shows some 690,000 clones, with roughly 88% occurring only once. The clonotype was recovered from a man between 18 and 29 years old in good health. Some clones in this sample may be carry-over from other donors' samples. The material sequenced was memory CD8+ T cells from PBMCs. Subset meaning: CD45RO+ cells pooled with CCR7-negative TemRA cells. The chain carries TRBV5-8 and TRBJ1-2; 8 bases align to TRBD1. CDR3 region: CASSFQGASNYGYTF. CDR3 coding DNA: TGTGCCAGCAGCTTCCAGGGGGCTTCTAACTATGGCTACACCTTC.